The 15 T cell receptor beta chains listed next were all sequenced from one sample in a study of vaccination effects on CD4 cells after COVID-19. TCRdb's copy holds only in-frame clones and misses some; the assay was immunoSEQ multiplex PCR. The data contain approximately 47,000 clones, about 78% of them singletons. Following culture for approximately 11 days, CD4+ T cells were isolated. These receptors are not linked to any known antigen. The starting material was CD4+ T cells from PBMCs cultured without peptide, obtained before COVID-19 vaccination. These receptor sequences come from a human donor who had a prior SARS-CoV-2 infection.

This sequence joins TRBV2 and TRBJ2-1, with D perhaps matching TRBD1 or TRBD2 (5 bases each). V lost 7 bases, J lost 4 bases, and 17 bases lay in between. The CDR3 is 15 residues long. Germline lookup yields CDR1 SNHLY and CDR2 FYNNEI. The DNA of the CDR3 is TGTGCCAGCACTATGGAGGACATCCGATACAATGAGCAGTTCTTC. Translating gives CASTMEDIRYNEQFF.

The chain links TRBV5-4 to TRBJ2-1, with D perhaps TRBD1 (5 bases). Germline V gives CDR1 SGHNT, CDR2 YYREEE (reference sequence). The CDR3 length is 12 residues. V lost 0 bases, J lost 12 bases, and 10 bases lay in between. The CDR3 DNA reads TGTGCCAGCAGCTTGGAGGGGTTCGGGCAGTTCTTC. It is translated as CASSLEGFGQFF. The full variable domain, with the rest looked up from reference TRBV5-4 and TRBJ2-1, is ETGVTQSPTHLIKTRGQQVTLRCSSQSGHNTVSWYQQALGQGPQFIFQYYREEENGRGNFPPRFSGLQFPNYSSELNVNALELDDSALYLCASSLEGFGQFFGPGTRLTVL.

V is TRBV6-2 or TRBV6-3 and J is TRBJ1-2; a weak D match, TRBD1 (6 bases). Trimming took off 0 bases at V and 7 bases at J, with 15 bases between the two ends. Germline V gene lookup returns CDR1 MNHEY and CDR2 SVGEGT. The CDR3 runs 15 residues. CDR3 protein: CASSYSPDSSSGYTF. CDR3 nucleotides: TGTGCCAGCAGTTACTCTCCGGACAGTTCGAGTGGCTACACCTTC.

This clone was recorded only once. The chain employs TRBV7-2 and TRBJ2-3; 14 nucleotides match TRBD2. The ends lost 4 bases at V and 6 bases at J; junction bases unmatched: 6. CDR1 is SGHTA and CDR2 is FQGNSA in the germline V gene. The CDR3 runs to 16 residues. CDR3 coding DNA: TGTGCCAGCAGCTGGACTAGCGGGGGGCCCGGGGATACGCAGTATTTT. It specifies CASSWTSGGPGDTQYF.

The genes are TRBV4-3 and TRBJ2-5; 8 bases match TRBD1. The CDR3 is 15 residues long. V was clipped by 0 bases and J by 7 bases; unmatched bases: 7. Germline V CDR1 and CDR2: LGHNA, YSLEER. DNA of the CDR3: TGCGCCAGCAGCCAAGAACCGACAGGGGACGGGACCCAGTACTTC. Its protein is CASSQEPTGDGTQYF.

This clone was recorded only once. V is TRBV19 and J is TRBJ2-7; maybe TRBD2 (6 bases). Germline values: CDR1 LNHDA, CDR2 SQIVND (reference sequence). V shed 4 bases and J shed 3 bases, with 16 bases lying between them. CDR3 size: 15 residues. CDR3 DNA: TGTGCCAGTAGTAAGGAGGGAGTGGGCCACTACGAGCAGTACTTC. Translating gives CASSKEGVGHYEQYF.

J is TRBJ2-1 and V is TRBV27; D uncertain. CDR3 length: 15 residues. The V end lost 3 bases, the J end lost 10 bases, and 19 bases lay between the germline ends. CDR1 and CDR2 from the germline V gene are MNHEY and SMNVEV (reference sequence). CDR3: CASSFSGPRSGEQFF. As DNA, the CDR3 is TGTGCCAGCAGTTTCTCAGGCCCTCGGAGTGGAGAGCAGTTCTTC.

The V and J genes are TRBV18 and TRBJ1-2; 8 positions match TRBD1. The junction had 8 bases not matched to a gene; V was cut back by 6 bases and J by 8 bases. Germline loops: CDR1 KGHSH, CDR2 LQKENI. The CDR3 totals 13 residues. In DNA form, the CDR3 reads TGTGCCAGCTCCTCCCCCGACAGGGGCGGCTACACCTTC. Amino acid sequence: CASSSPDRGGYTF.

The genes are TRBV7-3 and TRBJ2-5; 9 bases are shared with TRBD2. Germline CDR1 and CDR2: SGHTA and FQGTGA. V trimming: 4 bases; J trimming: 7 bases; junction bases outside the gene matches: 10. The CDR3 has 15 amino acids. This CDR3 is CASSSAGGFLGTQYF. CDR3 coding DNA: TGTGCCAGCAGCTCAGCGGGGGGTTTCCTGGGGACCCAGTACTTC.

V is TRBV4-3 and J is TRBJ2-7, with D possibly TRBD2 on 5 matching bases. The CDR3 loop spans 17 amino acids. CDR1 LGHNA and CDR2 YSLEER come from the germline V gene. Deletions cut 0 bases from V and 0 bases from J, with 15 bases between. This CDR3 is CASSQEARAHTSYEQYF. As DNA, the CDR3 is TGCGCCAGCAGCCAAGAAGCGCGGGCCCATACCTCCTACGAGCAGTACTTC.

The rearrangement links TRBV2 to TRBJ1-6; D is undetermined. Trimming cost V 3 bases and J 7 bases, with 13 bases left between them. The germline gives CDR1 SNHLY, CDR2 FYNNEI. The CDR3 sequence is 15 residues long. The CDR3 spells CASSEEGPGNSPLHF. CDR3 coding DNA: TGTGCCAGCAGTGAGGAGGGCCCGGGGAATTCACCCCTCCACTTT.

CDR3 in DNA: TGTGCCAGCAGCCGAGGGGGCGCGGGTATTGAAAAACTGTTTTTT. Translating gives CASSRGGAGIEKLFF. This sequence joins TRBV3-1 (or the pseudogene TRBV3-2) and TRBJ1-4; TRBD1 matches 7 bases. The CDR3 spans 15 residues. V shed 4 bases, J shed 7 bases, and the junction held 9 bases outside the gene matches. Germline CDR1 reads LGHDT; CDR2 reads YNNKEL (reference sequence).

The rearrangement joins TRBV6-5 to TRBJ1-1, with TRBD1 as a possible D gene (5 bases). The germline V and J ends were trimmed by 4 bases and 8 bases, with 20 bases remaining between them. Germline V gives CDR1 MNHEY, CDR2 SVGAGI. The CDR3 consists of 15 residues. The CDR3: CASSSPGRRGLEAFF. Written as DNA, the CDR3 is TGTGCCAGCAGTTCCCCGGGTCGGAGGGGTCTAGAAGCTTTCTTT.

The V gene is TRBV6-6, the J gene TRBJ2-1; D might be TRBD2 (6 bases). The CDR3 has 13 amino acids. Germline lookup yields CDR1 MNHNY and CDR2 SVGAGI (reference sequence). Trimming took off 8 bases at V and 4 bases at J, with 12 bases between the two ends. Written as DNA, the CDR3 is TGTGCCAGCGTCCTCGCGGGATACAATGAGCAGTTCTTC. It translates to CASVLAGYNEQFF.

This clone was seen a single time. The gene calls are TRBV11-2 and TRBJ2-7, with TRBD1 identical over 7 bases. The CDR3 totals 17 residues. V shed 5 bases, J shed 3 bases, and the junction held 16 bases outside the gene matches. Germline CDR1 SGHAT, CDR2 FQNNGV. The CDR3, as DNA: TGTGCCAGCAGCATAAATATTGGGACAGTCGATAACTACGAGCAGTACTTC. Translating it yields CASSINIGTVDNYEQYF.